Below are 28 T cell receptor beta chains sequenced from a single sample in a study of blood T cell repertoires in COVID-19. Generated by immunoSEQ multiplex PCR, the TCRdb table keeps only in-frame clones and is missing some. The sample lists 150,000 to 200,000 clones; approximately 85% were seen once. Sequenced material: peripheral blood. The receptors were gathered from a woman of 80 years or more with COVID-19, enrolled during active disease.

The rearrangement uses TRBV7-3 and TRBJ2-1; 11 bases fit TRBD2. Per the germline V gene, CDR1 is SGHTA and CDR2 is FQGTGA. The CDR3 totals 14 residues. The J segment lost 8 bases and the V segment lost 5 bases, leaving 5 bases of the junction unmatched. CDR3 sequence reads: CASSRLAGFDEQFF. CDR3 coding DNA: TGTGCCAGCAGCCGACTAGCGGGATTCGATGAGCAGTTCTTC. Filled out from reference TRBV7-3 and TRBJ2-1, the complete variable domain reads GAGVSQTPSNKVTEKGKYVELRCDPISGHTALYWYRQSLGQGPEFLIYFQGTGAADDSGLPNDRFFAVRPEGSVSTLKIQRTERGDSAVYLCASSRLAGFDEQFFGPGTRLTVL.

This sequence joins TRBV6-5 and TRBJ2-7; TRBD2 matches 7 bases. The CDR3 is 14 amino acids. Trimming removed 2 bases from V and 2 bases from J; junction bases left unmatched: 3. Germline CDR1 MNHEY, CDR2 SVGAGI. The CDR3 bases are TGTGCCAGCAGTTACGCGGGAGTCCCCTACGAGCAGTACTTC. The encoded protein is CASSYAGVPYEQYF.

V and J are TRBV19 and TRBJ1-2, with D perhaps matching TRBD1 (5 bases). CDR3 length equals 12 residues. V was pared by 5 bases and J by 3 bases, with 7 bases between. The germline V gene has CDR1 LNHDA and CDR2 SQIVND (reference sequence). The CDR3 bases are TGTGCCAGTAGTCTCAGGGACTATGGCTACACCTTC. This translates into CASSLRDYGYTF.

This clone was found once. As DNA, the CDR3 is TGTGCCAGCTCACCGGGGGGGAAAGAGACCCAGTACTTC. This translates into CASSPGGKETQYF. This rearrangement joins TRBV18 to TRBJ2-5; 7 bases align to TRBD2. The CDR3 runs 13 residues. Germline V lookup: CDR1 KGHSH, CDR2 LQKENI. V shed 3 bases and J 3 bases; nucleotides not matched to a gene: 1.

The CDR3 nucleotides read TGTGCCAGCAGCCTGGAGGCGGGACTAGCGGGGGGGTCAGGGACCCAGTACTTC. Its translation is CASSLEAGLAGGSGTQYF. The chain joins TRBV7-6 to TRBJ2-5; 16 nucleotides agree with TRBD2. Unmatched junction bases numbered 13, after V lost 5 bases and J lost 7 bases. Per the germline V gene, CDR1 is SGHVS and CDR2 is FNYEAQ. CDR3 length equals 18 residues.

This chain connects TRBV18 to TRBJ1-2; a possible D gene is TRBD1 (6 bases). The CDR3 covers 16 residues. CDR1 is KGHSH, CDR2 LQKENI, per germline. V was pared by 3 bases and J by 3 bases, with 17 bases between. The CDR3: CASSPKAGVGDYGYTF. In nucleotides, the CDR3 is TGTGCCAGCTCACCTAAAGCAGGGGTGGGCGACTATGGCTACACCTTC.

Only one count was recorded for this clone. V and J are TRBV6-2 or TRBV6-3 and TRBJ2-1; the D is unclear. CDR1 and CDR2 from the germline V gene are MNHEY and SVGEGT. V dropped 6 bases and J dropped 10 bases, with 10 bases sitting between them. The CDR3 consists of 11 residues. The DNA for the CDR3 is TGTGCCAGCAGCCCTCGGTTGGAGCAGTTCTTC. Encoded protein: CASSPRLEQFF.

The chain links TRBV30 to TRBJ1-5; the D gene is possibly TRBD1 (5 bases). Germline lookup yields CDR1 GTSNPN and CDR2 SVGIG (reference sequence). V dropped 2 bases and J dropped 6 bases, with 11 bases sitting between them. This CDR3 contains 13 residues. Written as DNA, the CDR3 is TGTGCCTGGAGTAAGGGGTTGATTCAGCCCCAGCATTTT. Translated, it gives CAWSKGLIQPQHF. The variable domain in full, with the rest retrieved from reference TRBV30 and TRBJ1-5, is SQTIHQWPATLVQPVGSPLSLECTVEGTSNPNLYWYRQAAGRGLQLLFYSVGIGQISSEVPQNLSASRPQDRQFILSSKKLLLSDSGFYLCAWSKGLIQPQHFGDGTRLSIL.

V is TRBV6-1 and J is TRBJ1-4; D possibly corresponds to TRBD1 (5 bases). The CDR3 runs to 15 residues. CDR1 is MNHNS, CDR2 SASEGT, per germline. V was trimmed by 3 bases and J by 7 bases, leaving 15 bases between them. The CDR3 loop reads CASSDGRRGLEKLFF. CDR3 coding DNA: TGTGCCAGCAGTGACGGTCGGAGGGGACTTGAAAAACTGTTTTTT.

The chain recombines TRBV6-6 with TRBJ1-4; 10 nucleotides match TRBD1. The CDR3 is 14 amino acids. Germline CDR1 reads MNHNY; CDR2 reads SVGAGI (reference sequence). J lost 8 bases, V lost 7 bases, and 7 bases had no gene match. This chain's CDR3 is CASIDRGRREKLFF. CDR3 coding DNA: TGTGCCAGCATAGACAGGGGGCGACGGGAAAAACTGTTTTTT.

The DNA of the CDR3 is TGTGCCAGCAGCCCCCGCAGTTTTGGCTACACCTTC. Amino acids: CASSPRSFGYTF. This chain links TRBV3-1 (or the pseudogene TRBV3-2) with TRBJ1-2; D gene unclear. From germline, CDR1 is LGHDT and CDR2 YNNKEL (reference sequence). V lost 4 bases and J lost 7, with 10 bases in between. The CDR3 loop spans 12 amino acids.

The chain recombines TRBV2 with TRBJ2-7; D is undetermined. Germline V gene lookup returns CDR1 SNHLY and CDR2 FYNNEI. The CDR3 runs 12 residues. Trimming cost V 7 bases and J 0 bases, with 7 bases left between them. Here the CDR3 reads CASTGSSYEQYF. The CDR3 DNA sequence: TGTGCCAGCACTGGCTCCTCCTACGAGCAGTACTTC.

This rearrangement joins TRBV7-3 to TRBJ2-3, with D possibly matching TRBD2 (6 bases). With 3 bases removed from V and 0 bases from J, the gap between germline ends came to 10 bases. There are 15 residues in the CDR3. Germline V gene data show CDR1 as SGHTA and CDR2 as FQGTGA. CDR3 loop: CASSFKRASTDTQYF. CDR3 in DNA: TGTGCCAGCAGCTTTAAGCGGGCTAGCACAGATACGCAGTATTTT.

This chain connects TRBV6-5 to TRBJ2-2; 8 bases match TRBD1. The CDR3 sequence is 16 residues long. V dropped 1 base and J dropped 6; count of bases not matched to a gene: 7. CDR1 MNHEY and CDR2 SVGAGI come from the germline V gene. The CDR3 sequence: CASSYFGTGRPGELFF. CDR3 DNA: TGTGCCAGCAGTTACTTCGGGACAGGACGACCCGGGGAGCTGTTTTTT.

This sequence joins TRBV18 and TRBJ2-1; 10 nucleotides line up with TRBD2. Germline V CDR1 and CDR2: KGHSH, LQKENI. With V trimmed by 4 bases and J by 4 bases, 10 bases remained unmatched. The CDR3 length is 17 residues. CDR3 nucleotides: TGTGCCAGCTCACGTTCTCTAGCGGGAGTATGGTACAATGAGCAGTTCTTC. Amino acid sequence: CASSRSLAGVWYNEQFF.

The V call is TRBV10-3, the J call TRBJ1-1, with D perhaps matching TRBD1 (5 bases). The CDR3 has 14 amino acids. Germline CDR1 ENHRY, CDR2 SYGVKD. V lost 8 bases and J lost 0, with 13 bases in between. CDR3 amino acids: CAISGRSLNTEAFF. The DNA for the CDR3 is TGTGCCATCTCAGGGCGGTCTTTGAACACTGAAGCTTTCTTT.

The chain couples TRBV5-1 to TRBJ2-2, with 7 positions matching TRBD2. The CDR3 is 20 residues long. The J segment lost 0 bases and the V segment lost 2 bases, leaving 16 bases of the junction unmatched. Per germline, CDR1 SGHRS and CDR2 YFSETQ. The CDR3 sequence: CASSFGLMLGDYSNTGELFF. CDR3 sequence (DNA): TGCGCCAGCAGCTTTGGACTCATGTTAGGGGACTATTCGAACACCGGGGAGCTGTTTTTT. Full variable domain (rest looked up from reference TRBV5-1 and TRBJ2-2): KAGVTQTPRYLIKTRGQQVTLSCSPISGHRSVSWYQQTPGQGLQFLFEYFSETQRNKGNFPGRFSGRQFSNSRSEMNVSTLELGDSALYLCASSFGLMLGDYSNTGELFFGEGSRLTVL.

The CDR3 bases are TGTGCCAGCAGCCATTATAGCTCCTACAATGAGCAGTTCTTC. Its translation is CASSHYSSYNEQFF. The chain links TRBV3-1 (or the pseudogene TRBV3-2) to TRBJ2-1; no firm D call. CDR1 and CDR2 (germline): LGHDT, YNNKEL (reference sequence). The CDR3 covers 14 residues. Trimming took 3 bases from V and 0 from J, leaving 6 bases between them.

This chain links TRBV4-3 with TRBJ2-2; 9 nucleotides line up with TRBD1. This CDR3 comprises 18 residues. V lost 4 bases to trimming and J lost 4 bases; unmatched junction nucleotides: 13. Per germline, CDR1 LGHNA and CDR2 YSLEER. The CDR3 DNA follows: TGCGCCAGCAGCCTACGAAGACAGGGGGAAGGGAGCACCGGGGAGCTGTTTTTT. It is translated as CASSLRRQGEGSTGELFF.

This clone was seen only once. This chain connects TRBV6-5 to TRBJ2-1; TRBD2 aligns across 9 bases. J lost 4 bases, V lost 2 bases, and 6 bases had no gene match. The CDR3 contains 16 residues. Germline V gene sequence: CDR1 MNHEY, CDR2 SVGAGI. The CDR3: CASSYRGGGAYNEQFF. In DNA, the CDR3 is TGTGCCAGCAGTTACAGGGGCGGGGGGGCGTACAATGAGCAGTTCTTC.

The CDR3 spells CAWSGTARGYQPQHF. CDR3 coding DNA: TGTGCCTGGAGTGGGACGGCGCGGGGTTATCAGCCCCAGCATTTT. The J gene is TRBJ1-5, the V gene TRBV30; D call uncertain. This CDR3 has 15 amino acids. With 1 base removed from V and 5 bases from J, the gap between germline ends came to 15 bases. CDR1 is GTSNPN and CDR2 is SVGIG in the germline V gene (reference sequence).

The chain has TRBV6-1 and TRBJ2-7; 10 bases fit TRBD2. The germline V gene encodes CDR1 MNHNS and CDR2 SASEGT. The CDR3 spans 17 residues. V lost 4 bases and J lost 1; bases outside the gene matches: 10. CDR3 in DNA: TGTGCCAGCAGTGTTTCTAGCGGGGGTATTAATTCCTACGAGCAGTACTTC. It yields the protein CASSVSSGGINSYEQYF.

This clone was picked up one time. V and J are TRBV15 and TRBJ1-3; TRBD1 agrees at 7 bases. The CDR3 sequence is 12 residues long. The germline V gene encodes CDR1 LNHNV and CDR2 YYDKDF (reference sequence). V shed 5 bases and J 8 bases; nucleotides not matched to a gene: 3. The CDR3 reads CATSGTVDTIYF. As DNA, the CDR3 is TGTGCCACCAGCGGGACAGTGGACACCATATATTTT.

The CDR3: CASSLDGLMKTQYF. The CDR3 region has the DNA TGTGCCAGCAGCCTAGACGGACTTATGAAGACCCAGTACTTC. This rearrangement joins TRBV7-6 to TRBJ2-5; the D gene is possibly TRBD2 (5 bases). From germline, CDR1 is SGHVS and CDR2 FNYEAQ. There are 14 residues in the CDR3. V lost 5 bases to trimming and J lost 6 bases, with 16 bases between them.

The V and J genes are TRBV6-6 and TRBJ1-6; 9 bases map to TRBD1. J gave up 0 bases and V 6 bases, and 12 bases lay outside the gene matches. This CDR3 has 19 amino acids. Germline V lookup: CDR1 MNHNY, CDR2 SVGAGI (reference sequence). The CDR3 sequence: CASSRRGGTGSSYNSPLHF. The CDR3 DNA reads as TGTGCCAGCAGCCGACGGGGGGGGACAGGGAGCTCCTATAATTCACCCCTCCACTTT.

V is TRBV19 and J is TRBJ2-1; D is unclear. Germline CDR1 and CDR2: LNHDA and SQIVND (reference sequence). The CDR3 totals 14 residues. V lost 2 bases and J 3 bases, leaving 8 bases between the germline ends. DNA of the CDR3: TGTGCCAGTAGTATACCTGGCGGCTACAATGAGCAGTTCTTC. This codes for CASSIPGGYNEQFF. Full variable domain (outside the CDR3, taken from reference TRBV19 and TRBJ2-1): DGGITQSPKYLFRKEGQNVTLSCEQNLNHDAMYWYRQDPGQGLRLIYYSQIVNDFQKGDIAEGYSVSREKKESFPLTVTSAQKNPTAFYLCASSIPGGYNEQFFGPGTRLTVL.

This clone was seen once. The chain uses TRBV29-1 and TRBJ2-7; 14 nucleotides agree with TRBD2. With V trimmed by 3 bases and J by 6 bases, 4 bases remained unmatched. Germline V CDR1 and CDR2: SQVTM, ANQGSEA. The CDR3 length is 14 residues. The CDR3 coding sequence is TGCAGCGTTGACCAGGGACTAGCGGGAGCCGAGCAGTACTTC. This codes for CSVDQGLAGAEQYF.

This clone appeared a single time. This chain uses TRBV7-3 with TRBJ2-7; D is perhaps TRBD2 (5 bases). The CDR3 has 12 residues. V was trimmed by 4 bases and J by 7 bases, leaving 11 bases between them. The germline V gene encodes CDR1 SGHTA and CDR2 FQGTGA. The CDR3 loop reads CASSSGSGEQYF. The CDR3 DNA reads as TGTGCCAGCAGCTCGGGGTCGGGGGAGCAGTACTTC.